Listed below are T cell receptor beta chains from one sample, sequenced in a study of T cells in localized non-small cell lung cancer. Measured with immunoSEQ multiplex PCR; TCRdb has only the in-frame clones, and not every one. This table holds tens of thousands of clones, 80% found once. The input for sequencing was peripheral blood, taken before any cancer treatment. These receptors were taken from a female donor of 60 years or more with stage I lung adenocarcinoma. Each CDR3 is given without its conserved first and last residue. D genes are given only for firm matches.

>TRBD1|TRBV2|TRBJ1-2
ASIPTGALGGYT
>.|TRBV5-4|TRBJ2-1
ASRLQGSDEQF
>.|TRBV23-1|TRBJ1-1
ASSQSGNTEAF
>.|TRBV5-1|TRBJ1-6
ASSLGNYNSPLH
>.|TRBV7-8|TRBJ1-2
ASSGDRTNYGYT
>TRBD2|TRBV5-1|TRBJ2-3
ASSWSGGAPDTQY
>.|TRBV5-4|TRBJ1-1
ASSLGGTGAEAF
>TRBD1|TRBV5-1|TRBJ1-5
ASSLGDRDMEPQH
>.|TRBV5-1|TRBJ1-4
ASSSNAENEKLF
>TRBD1|TRBV29-1|TRBJ1-1
SVEGQGTTEAF
>TRBD1|TRBV5-1|TRBJ2-7
ASSLRGTGVPSYEQY
>.|TRBV6-1|TRBJ2-2
ASRAANTGELF
>.|TRBV5-5|TRBJ2-1
ASSETWGIGNEQF
>TRBD1|TRBV5-8|TRBJ1-5
ASSSPGGGISNQPQH
>.|TRBV7-9|TRBJ2-1
ASSLAERDEQF
>.|TRBV2|TRBJ2-1
ASRPAGNNEQF
>TRBD2|TRBV7-9|TRBJ2-1
ASSHIAGWYEQF
>TRBD1|TRBV18|TRBJ2-1
ASSPRTGDYNEQF
>.|TRBV7-3|TRBJ1-1
ASSLGRGATEAF
>.|TRBV14|TRBJ2-5
ASSQELGGLGETQY
>.|TRBV6-6|TRBJ2-7
ASSGQGERRY
>TRBD1|TRBV11-2|TRBJ2-7
ASSSGQGLGSYEQY
>TRBD1|TRBV2|TRBJ1-5
ASSEMGTVPNQPQH
>.|TRBV7-9|TRBJ1-2
ASSLGSDSRNYGYT
>.|TRBV27|TRBJ2-2
ASSPAQAGTGELF
>TRBD2|TRBV9|TRBJ2-3
ASSVGLGSGRRGTDTQY
>.|TRBV19|TRBJ2-1
ASSTSGPEQF
>TRBD1|TRBV18|TRBJ1-1
ASSQDRGRNTEAF
>TRBD1|TRBV5-1|TRBJ2-2
ASSPDRGHGTGELF
>.|TRBV5-4|TRBJ2-2
ASSLFGGTGELF
>TRBD1|TRBV7-8|TRBJ1-5
ASRKTGNNQPQH
>.|TRBV30|TRBJ1-6
AWSGHNNSPLH
>.|TRBV5-4|TRBJ1-2
ASSFTGLGYGYT
>TRBD1|TRBV29-1|TRBJ1-2
SAGDRVGYGYT
>.|TRBV30|TRBJ2-7
AWTSAYEQY
>.|TRBV5-1|TRBJ2-1
ASSLAKQLGGAGRTYNEQF
>TRBD1|TRBV11-2|TRBJ1-5
ASSLGQGPNQPQH
>TRBD1|TRBV9|TRBJ2-7
ASSGGQAPSYEQY
>TRBD1|TRBV5-1|TRBJ2-7
ASSPRTGSYEQY
>.|TRBV19|TRBJ2-7
ASSGLTAYEQY
>TRBD1|TRBV25-1|TRBJ1-2
ASTGGTGLYGYT
>TRBD1|TRBV5-1|TRBJ1-1
ASSTRGGTSNTEAF
>TRBD1|TRBV5-6|TRBJ2-3
ASSSVNRGFSDTQY
>TRBD1|TRBV7-8|TRBJ1-1
ASSSGGNTEAF
>.|TRBV9|TRBJ1-1
ASSVDGRGGNTEAF
>TRBD2|TRBV7-3|TRBJ2-4
ASSLKRPTSGGASWPAKNIQY
>TRBD2|TRBV5-6|TRBJ2-7
ASRGSGTLSYEQY
>TRBD1|TRBV19|TRBJ2-7
ASQPTGGIHEQY